The source of this T cell receptor delta chain is a study of γδ T cells in repeated Plasmodium falciparum infection. About the research overall: Donors had four controlled P. falciparum NF54 infections over approximately 600 days. Some Malian samples span acute malaria episodes; others come from no-transmission periods. Findings and caveats of the study: Vgamma9/Vdelta2+ repertoires stayed stably polyclonal over time and infection.

The CDR3 extends over 16 amino acids. In germline, CDR1 is GEAIGNYY, CDR2 EKD. Concerning this clone itself: Antigen specificity is unknown. This sequence is one base from a far larger clone and is likely a read error. This sample includes further DNA sequences coding for the same CDR3.

Vgamma9/Vdelta2+ and Vdelta2-negative gammadelta T cells were flow-sorted from PBMC for bulk sequencing. TCRdb re-called clones from the multiplex PCR reads using CATT. The sample includes 93,000 or so delta-chain clones, 0.85% to 1% of them seen just once. The sample consisted of gamma-delta T cells from blood. J is TRDJ1 and V is TRDV2; D might be TRDD3 (5 bases). TCRdb does not report a J gene; here it was assigned by matching the DNA to germline references. This TCR was sampled from a pool of human donors (malaria-infected and uninfected, not separated). CDR3 bases: TGTGCTTGTGACACCGAAGGGGAGACTTACACCGATAAACTCATCTTT. It is translated as CACDTEGETYTDKLIF.